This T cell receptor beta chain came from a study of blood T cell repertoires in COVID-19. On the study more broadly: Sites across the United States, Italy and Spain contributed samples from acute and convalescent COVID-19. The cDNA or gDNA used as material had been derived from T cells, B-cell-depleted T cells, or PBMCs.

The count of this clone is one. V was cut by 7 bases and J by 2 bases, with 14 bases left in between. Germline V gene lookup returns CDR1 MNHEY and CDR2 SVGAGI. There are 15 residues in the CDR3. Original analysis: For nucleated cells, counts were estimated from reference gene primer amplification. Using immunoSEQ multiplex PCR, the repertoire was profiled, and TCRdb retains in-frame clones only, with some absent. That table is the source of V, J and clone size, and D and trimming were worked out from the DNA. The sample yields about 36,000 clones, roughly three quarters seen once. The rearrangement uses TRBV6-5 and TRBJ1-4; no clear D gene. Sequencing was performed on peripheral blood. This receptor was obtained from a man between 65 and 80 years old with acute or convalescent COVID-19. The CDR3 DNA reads TGTGCCAGCAACCGAAGCCCGGGGACTAATGAAAAACTGTTTTTT. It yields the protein CASNRSPGTNEKLFF.